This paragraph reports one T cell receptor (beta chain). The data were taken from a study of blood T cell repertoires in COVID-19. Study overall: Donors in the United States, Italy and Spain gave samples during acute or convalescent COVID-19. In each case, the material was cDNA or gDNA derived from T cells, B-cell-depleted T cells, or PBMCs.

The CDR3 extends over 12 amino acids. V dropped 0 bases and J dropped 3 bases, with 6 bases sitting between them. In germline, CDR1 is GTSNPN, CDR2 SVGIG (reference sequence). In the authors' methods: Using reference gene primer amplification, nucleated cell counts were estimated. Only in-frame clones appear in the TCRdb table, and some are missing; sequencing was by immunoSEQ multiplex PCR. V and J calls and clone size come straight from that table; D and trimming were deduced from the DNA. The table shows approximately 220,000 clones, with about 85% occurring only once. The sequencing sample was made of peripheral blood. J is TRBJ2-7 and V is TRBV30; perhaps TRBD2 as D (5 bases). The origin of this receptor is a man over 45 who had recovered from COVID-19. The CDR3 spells CAWSVRDYEQYF. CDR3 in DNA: TGTGCCTGGAGTGTACGGGACTACGAGCAGTACTTC.